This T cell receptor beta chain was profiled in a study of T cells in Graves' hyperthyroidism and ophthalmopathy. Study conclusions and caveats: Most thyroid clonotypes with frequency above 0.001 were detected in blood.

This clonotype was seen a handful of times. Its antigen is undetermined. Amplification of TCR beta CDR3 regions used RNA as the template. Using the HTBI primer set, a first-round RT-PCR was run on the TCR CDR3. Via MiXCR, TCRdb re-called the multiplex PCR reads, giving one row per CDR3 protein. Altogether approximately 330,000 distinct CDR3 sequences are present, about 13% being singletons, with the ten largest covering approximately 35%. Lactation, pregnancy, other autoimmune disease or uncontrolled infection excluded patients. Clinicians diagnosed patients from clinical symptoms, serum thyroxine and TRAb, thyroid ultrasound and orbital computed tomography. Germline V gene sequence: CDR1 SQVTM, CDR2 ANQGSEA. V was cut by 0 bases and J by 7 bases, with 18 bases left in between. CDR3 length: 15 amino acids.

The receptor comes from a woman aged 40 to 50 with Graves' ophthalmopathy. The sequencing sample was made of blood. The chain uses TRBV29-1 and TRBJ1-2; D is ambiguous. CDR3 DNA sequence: TGCAGCGTTGAAGAGGGTGGGAACAGCCCTCCTGGCTACACCTTC. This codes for CSVEEGGNSPPGYTF.